The rows below give T cell receptor beta chains drawn from one sample of a study of cytomegalovirus exposure and HLA in healthy donors. Assay used: immunoSEQ multiplex PCR; TCRdb lists only in-frame clones, some missing. Found here are some 98,000 clones, roughly 87% of them singletons; the top ten hold approximately 5.8%. Source material: PBMCs. The receptors shown here come from a young man in good health and CMV-seropositive. Each CDR3 is given with its conserved first and last residue. Size tells how often a clone was seen (once, few, many) or the class of an expanded clone, and some rows leave it out.

j_call v_call clone_size cdr3_aa
TRBJ2-5 TRBV19 . CATRAPGGEETQYF
TRBJ1-5 TRBV15 . CATSRESAGESNQPQHF
TRBJ2-1 TRBV2 . CATGRATSGDEQFF
TRBJ2-1 TRBV14 . CASSQTKLTGRPVNEQFF
TRBJ2-1 TRBV7-3 . CASSLGGLAGANEQFF
TRBJ2-5 TRBV5-4 . CASSRQGAQETQYF
TRBJ2-5 TRBV5-5 . CASSRGLAGGETQYF
TRBJ2-1 TRBV28 . CASSRDRGWQFF
TRBJ1-2 TRBV13 . CASSLFGQSNYGYTF
TRBJ2-6 TRBV19 once CASSPGVAGANVLTF
TRBJ1-2 TRBV18 once CASSPPTLSIYGYTF
TRBJ2-7 TRBV29-1 . CSVAGAYEQYF
TRBJ2-1 TRBV5-1 . CASSFLQGSYNEQFF
TRBJ1-6 TRBV19 . CASRSPDRGKINSYNSPLHF
TRBJ2-7 TRBV5-8 . CASSFNYEQYF
TRBJ2-1 TRBV9 once CASSVFGDRNEQFF
TRBJ2-1 TRBV4-3 . CASSQDRLAATNEQFF
TRBJ1-2 TRBV27 . CASSYDQGWVPGGYTF
TRBJ2-3 TRBV4-1 . CASSPLERGTDTQYF
TRBJ1-4 TRBV5-1 . CASSFGSNNEKLFF
TRBJ2-7 TRBV13 . CASSLRTSGSESYEQYF
TRBJ2-4 TRBV23-1 . CASSRGTIAKTIQYF
TRBJ1-2 TRBV7-2 . CASSLGTAYGYTF
TRBJ2-1 TRBV5-4 . CASSYRADYNEQFF
TRBJ1-1 TRBV2 . CASSAQGTEAFF
TRBJ2-7 TRBV7-9 once CASSYPRGRIYEQYF
TRBJ1-1 TRBV6-1 . CASSVREDTEAFF
TRBJ1-2 TRBV29-1 . CSALGGTLNYGYTF
TRBJ1-2 TRBV29-1 . CSVDLMQGILWNYGYTF
TRBJ2-4 TRBV5-1 . CASSFDRTGNIQYF
TRBJ1-1 TRBV19 . CASSIRRGQDTEAFF
TRBJ2-3 TRBV7-2 . CASSPPGLAGGRLADTQYF
TRBJ2-7 TRBV6-5 . CASSLHRGLSYEQYF
TRBJ2-2 TRBV7-2 . CASSLGGTGGTGELFF
TRBJ1-2 TRBV4-2 . CASSPTTGDVYGYTF
TRBJ2-7 TRBV4-2 . CASSQGTSGNYEQYF
TRBJ1-3 TRBV4-2 . CASSQGGQHPMRGRNTIYF
TRBJ2-5 TRBV7-2 . CASSQAGGGETQYF
TRBJ2-7 TRBV9 . CASSVAGLAVNEQYF
TRBJ2-7 TRBV6-5 . CASSYSGTGSYEQYF
TRBJ2-7 TRBV11-3 . CASSLGTSGRVSYEQYF
TRBJ2-7 TRBV7-9 . CASSDQGATYEQYF
TRBJ2-3 TRBV7-2 . CASSPLDRYTDTQYF
TRBJ1-5 TRBV7-2 . CASSLRAPDQPQHF
TRBJ2-7 TRBV5-1 few CASSSGSVHEQYF